This T cell receptor beta chain was sequenced in a study of T cells expressing NK-cell markers (dated by TCRdb to the early 2020s). About the investigation overall: In sorted CD3+CD56+NKG2C+, CD3+CD56+NKG2C- and CD3+CD56-NKG2C+ T-cell subsets from eight or nine donors, TCR beta-chain repertoires were profiled. The study sequenced eight donors, all healthy volunteers chosen at random: three men and five women. Libraries were sequenced as 2 x 150 bp reads on Illumina HiSeq 2000/2500, MiSeq or NextSeq. Among the eight sequenced donors, only one was HCMV-seronegative, while the other seven were HCMV-seropositive.

Results and caveats for the whole study, not just this receptor: Whether the expanded NKG2C-expressing T cell clones were specific for HCMV antigens remained unclear. In six donors, the dominant CD3+CD56+NKG2C+ clonotypes were among the top 10 CD8+ clonotypes and accounted for about 1.0-7.5% of CD8+ T cells. Those dominant clonotypes were again the most abundant among CD3+CD56-NKG2C+ cells in four donors, at about 28.3-60.1%.

A commercial ELISA kit detecting HCMV-specific IgG in serum was used to determine HCMV serostatus. Peripheral blood mononuclear cells were isolated from blood by Ficoll density gradient centrifugation. Sequenced using an Illumina HiSeq 2000. The TCR beta cDNA libraries were made using 5'RACE template switching, a step that added both a universal primer site and unique molecular identifiers. Priming for cDNA synthesis came from the TCR beta constant segment, and two successive PCR amplification steps followed. The paper's data handling went like this. MIGEC was used to demultiplex reads and group reads by UMI, and MiTCR was used to assemble and quantify clonotypes. To exclude erroneous sequences, any TCR cDNA sequence not supported by at least two reads was discarded. The tcR package was used for downstream repertoire analysis, and clonotypes were matched between fractions using CDR3 nucleotide sequence together with V segment. VDJmatch was used to annotate antigen specificity against VDJdb, with one amino acid substitution in CDR3 permitted. Based on TCRdb reprocessing of the reads, there is one entry per CDR3 protein sequence, and DNA is missing. The V and J calls were not made by the authors but by TCRdb's processing. The table for this sample shows 400,000 to 500,000 distinct CDR3 sequences. Clones ranked in the top ten supply 7.3% of the sample.

Turning to this clonotype: The antigen this receptor binds is unknown.

Taken from the germline V gene, the CDR1 and CDR2 loops are SGHRS and YFSETQ. Counted from cysteine to phenylalanine, this CDR3 has 16 amino acids. No DNA is listed. Specimen: blood T cells: a sorted CD56 or NKG2C T cell subset, CD4+ or CD8+ T cells, or bulk PBMC T cells (not recorded which). This receptor was taken from a woman aged 18 to 75 in good health. The chain was built from TRBV5-1 and TRBJ2-5; TCRdb's D call of TRBD1 is untestable without DNA. The encoded CDR3 is CASSWMGQGAGETQYF.